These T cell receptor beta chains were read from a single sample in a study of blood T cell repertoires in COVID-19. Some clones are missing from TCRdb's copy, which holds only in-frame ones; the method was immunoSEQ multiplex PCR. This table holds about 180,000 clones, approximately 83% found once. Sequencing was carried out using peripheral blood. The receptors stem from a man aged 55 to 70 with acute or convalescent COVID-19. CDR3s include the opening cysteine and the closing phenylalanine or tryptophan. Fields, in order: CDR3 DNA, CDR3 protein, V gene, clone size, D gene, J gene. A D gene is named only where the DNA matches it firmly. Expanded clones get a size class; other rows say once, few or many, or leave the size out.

TGTGCCAGTAAGTGGGAGGTTATGAACACTGAAGCTTTCTTT,CASKWEVMNTEAFF,TRBV19,once,-,TRBJ1-1
TGTGCCAGCAGCGTCTCCGGAGGGGCAGGCGGAGCTTTCTTT,CASSVSGGAGGAFF,TRBV9,-,-,TRBJ1-1
TGTGCCAGCAGCCCGACCGGGGGGCAGGCCACTGAAGCTTTCTTT,CASSPTGGQATEAFF,TRBV7-9,-,-,TRBJ1-1
TGCGCCAGCAGCTTGGGACTAGCGGGAACCGGGGAGCTGTTTTTT,CASSLGLAGTGELFF,TRBV5-1,-,TRBD2,TRBJ2-2
TGCGCCAGCAGCTTGGGTACTAGCGAGCAGACCCAGTACTTC,CASSLGTSEQTQYF,TRBV5-1,once,TRBD2,TRBJ2-5
TGTGCCAGCAGCTTAAGAGGCCAGGGGGCGTATGAGCAGTTCTTC,CASSLRGQGAYEQFF,TRBV7-3,-,TRBD1,TRBJ2-1
TGTGCCAGCAGCCACCTCCCGTCCGGGACAGTAGGAAATGAGCAGTTCTTC,CASSHLPSGTVGNEQFF,TRBV3-1/TRBV3-2,-,TRBD1,TRBJ2-1
TGTGCCAGCAGTTCCAACGAGGGCGGGAGTAATGAGCAGTTCTTC,CASSSNEGGSNEQFF,TRBV6-2/TRBV6-3,once,TRBD2,TRBJ2-1
TGTGCCAGCAGCGCGGACAGAGCGTACGAGCAGTACTTC,CASSADRAYEQYF,TRBV9,-,-,TRBJ2-7
TGCGCCAGCAGCTTATGGGACTCCGGTAGCGCAGATACGCAGTATTTT,CASSLWDSGSADTQYF,TRBV5-1,once,-,TRBJ2-3
TGTGCCAGCAGTCGGACTAGCGGGAGTCGTGAGCAGTACTTC,CASSRTSGSREQYF,TRBV27,-,TRBD2,TRBJ2-7
TGCGCCAGCAGCACTAGACAGGGGAATTCACCCCTCCACTTT,CASSTRQGNSPLHF,TRBV5-1,few,TRBD1,TRBJ1-6
TGCGCCAGCAGCTCGACTAGCGGGAGTGCGGGTGAGCAGTTCTTC,CASSSTSGSAGEQFF,TRBV5-1,-,TRBD2,TRBJ2-1
TGTGCCAGCAGCTTAGAGGGGAGGAGCTCCTATAATTCACCCCTCCACTTT,CASSLEGRSSYNSPLHF,TRBV7-2,-,-,TRBJ1-6
TGTGCCAGCACCAATGTCAATAATTCACCCCTCCACTTT,CASTNVNNSPLHF,TRBV27,once,-,TRBJ1-6
TGTGCCAGCAGTAGACAGGGGGCTGAAGCTTTCTTT,CASSRQGAEAFF,TRBV3-1/TRBV3-2,-,TRBD1,TRBJ1-1
TGTGCCACCAGTGATCCCCGGGGGGGTAGCAATCAGCCCCAGCATTTT,CATSDPRGGSNQPQHF,TRBV24-1,once,-,TRBJ1-5
TGTGCCAGCAGCGTCCTTTCGGGCTATGGCTACACCTTC,CASSVLSGYGYTF,TRBV7-2,-,-,TRBJ1-2
TGTGCCAGCCAATCGGGAGGTGGCTATGGCTACACCTTC,CASQSGGGYGYTF,TRBV11-2,-,-,TRBJ1-2